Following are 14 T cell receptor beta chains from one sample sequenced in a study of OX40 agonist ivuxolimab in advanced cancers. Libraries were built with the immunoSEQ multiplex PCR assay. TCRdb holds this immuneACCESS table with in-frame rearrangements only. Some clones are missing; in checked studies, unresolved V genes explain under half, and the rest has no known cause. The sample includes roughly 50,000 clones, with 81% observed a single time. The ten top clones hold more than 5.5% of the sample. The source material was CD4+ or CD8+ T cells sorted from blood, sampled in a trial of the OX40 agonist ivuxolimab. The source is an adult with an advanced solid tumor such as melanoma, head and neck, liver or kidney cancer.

Here the CDR3 reads CASSFSPNTGELFF. CDR3 DNA sequence: TGTGCCAGCAGCTTCTCACCGAACACCGGGGAGCTGTTTTTT. This sequence joins TRBV7-2 and TRBJ2-2; D is uncertain. CDR1 SGHTA and CDR2 FQGNSA come from the germline V gene. This CDR3 contains 14 residues. Trimming removed 3 bases from V and 0 bases from J, with 5 bases in between.

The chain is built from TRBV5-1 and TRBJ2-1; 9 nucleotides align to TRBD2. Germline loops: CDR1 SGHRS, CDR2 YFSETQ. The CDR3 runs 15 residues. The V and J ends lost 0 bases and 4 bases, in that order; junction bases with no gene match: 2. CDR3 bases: TGCGCCAGCAGCTTGGAACTAGCGGGTTACAATGAGCAGTTCTTC. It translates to CASSLELAGYNEQFF. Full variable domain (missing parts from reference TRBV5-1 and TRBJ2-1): KAGVTQTPRYLIKTRGQQVTLSCSPISGHRSVSWYQQTPGQGLQFLFEYFSETQRNKGNFPGRFSGRQFSNSRSEMNVSTLELGDSALYLCASSLELAGYNEQFFGPGTRLTVL.

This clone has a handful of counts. CDR3 protein: CASSAKSAPNEKLFF. CDR3 coding DNA: TGTGCCAGCAGCGCGAAGTCAGCGCCTAATGAAAAACTGTTTTTT. The gene calls are TRBV7-9 and TRBJ1-4; D uncertain. Germline V lookup: CDR1 SEHNR, CDR2 FQNEAQ (reference sequence). V was trimmed by 5 bases and J by 3 bases, leaving 13 bases between them. The CDR3 sequence is 15 residues long.

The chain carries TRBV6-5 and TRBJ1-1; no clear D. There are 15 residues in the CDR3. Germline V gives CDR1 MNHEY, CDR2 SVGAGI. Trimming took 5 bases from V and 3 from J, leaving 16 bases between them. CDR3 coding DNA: TGTGCCAGCAGTCCACTCGGGTTGACGGACACTGAAGCTTTCTTT. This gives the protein CASSPLGLTDTEAFF.

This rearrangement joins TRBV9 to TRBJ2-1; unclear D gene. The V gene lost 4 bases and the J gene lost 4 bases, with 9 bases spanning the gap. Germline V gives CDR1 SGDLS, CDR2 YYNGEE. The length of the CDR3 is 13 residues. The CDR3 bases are TGTGCCAGCAGCCCCGGACCTTACAATGAGCAGTTCTTC. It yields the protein CASSPGPYNEQFF.

CDR3: CSVDGESNYGYTF. The CDR3 DNA is TGCAGCGTTGACGGAGAATCTAACTATGGCTACACCTTC. The V call is TRBV29-1, the J call TRBJ1-2; D gene uncertain. The germline CDR1 and CDR2 sequences are SQVTM and ANQGSEA. With 3 bases removed from V and 0 bases from J, the gap between germline ends came to 8 bases. This CDR3 is 13 amino acids long.

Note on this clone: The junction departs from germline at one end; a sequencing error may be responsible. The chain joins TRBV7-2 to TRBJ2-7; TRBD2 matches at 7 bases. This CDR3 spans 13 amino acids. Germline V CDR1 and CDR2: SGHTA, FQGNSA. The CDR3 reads CASSVAGPYEQYF. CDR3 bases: TGTGCCAGCAGCGTAGCGGGCCCCTACGAGCAGTACTTC.

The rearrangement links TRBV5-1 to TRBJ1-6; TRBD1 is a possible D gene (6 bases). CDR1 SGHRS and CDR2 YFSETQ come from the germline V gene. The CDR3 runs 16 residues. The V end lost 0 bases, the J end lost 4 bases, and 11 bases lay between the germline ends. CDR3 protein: CASSLVGGGYNSPLHF. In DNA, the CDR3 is TGCGCCAGCAGCTTGGTTGGGGGCGGGTATAATTCACCCCTCCACTTT.

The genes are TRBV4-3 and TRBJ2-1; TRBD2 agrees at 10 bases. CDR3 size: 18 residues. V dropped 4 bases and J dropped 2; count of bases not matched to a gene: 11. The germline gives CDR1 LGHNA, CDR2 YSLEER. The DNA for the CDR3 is TGCGCCAGCAGCCGCTCAACTAGCGGGGTGAGCACCTACAATGAGCAGTTCTTC. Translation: CASSRSTSGVSTYNEQFF.

The CDR3 sequence is CASIAGAGAGTGELFF. As DNA, the CDR3 is TGTGCCAGCATCGCGGGGGCGGGAGCAGGCACCGGGGAGCTGTTTTTT. J is TRBJ2-2 and V is TRBV11-2, with D maybe TRBD2 (7 bases). The V and J ends lost 7 bases and 4 bases respectively, with 19 bases between them. This CDR3 has 16 residues. Germline CDR1 SGHAT, CDR2 FQNNGV.

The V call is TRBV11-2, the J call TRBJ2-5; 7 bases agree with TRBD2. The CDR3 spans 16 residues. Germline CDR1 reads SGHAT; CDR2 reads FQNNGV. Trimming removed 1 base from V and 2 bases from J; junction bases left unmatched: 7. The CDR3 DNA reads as TGTGCCAGCAGCTTAGGGTCTAGCGGAGAACAAGAGACCCAGTACTTC. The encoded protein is CASSLGSSGEQETQYF. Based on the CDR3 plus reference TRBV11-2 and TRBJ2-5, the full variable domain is EAGVAQSPRYKIIEKRQSVAFWCNPISGHATLYWYQQILGQGPKLLIQFQNNGVVDDSQLPKDRFSAERLKGVDSTLKIQPAKLEDSAVYLCASSLGSSGEQETQYFGPGTRLLVL.

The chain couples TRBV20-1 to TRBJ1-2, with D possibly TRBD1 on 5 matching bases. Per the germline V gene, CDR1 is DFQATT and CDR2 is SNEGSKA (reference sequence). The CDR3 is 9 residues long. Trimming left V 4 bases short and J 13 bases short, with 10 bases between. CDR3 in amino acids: CSANDRATF. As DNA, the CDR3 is TGCAGTGCTAACGACAGAGCCACCTTC.

In DNA, the CDR3 is TGTGCCAGCAGCAGGGCCGGGGCCAATGATGAGCAGTTCTTC. This gives the protein CASSRAGANDEQFF. The chain is built from TRBV7-8 and TRBJ2-1; D tentatively fits TRBD1 or TRBD2 (5 bases each). This CDR3 has 14 residues. V gave up 5 bases and J gave up 8 bases, with 16 bases separating them. Per the germline V gene, CDR1 is SGHVS and CDR2 is FQNEAQ.

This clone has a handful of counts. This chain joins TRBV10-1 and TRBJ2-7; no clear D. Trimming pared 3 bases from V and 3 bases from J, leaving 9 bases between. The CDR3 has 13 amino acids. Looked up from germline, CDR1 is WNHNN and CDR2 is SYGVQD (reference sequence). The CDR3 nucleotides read TGCGCCAGCAGTGATGCCCAGAGCTACGAGCAGTACTTC. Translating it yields CASSDAQSYEQYF.